The clone carrying this T cell receptor (beta chain) was seen only once. Its antigen is undetermined. J was trimmed by 5 bases and V by 2 bases; bases with no gene match: 8. This CDR3 region has 14 residues. Germline loops: CDR1 GTSNPN, CDR2 SVGIG (reference sequence). cDNA reverse transcribed from extracted RNA served as the sequencing template. Profiling relied on immunoSEQ multiplex PCR, and the TCRdb table lists in-frame clones only, not all of them. The table shows 90,000 to 150,000 clones, with around 56% occurring only once. This entry is derived from a study of CD8+ T cells in alopecia areata. Treatment reported: oral pan-JAK inhibitor, 5-10 mg twice daily. Findings and caveats of the study: In blood and scalp, many expanded lesional clones persisted during tofacitinib.

This chain uses TRBV30 with TRBJ1-2, with 7 bases aligning to TRBD1. Here the sequenced sample was CD4+ T cells sorted from blood, taken at week 4, from a patient treated with tofacitinib. The receptor was derived from a human donor with alopecia areata. The CDR3 is CAWSPPTGHYGYTF. CDR3 coding DNA: TGTGCCTGGAGTCCCCCGACAGGGCATTATGGCTACACCTTC.